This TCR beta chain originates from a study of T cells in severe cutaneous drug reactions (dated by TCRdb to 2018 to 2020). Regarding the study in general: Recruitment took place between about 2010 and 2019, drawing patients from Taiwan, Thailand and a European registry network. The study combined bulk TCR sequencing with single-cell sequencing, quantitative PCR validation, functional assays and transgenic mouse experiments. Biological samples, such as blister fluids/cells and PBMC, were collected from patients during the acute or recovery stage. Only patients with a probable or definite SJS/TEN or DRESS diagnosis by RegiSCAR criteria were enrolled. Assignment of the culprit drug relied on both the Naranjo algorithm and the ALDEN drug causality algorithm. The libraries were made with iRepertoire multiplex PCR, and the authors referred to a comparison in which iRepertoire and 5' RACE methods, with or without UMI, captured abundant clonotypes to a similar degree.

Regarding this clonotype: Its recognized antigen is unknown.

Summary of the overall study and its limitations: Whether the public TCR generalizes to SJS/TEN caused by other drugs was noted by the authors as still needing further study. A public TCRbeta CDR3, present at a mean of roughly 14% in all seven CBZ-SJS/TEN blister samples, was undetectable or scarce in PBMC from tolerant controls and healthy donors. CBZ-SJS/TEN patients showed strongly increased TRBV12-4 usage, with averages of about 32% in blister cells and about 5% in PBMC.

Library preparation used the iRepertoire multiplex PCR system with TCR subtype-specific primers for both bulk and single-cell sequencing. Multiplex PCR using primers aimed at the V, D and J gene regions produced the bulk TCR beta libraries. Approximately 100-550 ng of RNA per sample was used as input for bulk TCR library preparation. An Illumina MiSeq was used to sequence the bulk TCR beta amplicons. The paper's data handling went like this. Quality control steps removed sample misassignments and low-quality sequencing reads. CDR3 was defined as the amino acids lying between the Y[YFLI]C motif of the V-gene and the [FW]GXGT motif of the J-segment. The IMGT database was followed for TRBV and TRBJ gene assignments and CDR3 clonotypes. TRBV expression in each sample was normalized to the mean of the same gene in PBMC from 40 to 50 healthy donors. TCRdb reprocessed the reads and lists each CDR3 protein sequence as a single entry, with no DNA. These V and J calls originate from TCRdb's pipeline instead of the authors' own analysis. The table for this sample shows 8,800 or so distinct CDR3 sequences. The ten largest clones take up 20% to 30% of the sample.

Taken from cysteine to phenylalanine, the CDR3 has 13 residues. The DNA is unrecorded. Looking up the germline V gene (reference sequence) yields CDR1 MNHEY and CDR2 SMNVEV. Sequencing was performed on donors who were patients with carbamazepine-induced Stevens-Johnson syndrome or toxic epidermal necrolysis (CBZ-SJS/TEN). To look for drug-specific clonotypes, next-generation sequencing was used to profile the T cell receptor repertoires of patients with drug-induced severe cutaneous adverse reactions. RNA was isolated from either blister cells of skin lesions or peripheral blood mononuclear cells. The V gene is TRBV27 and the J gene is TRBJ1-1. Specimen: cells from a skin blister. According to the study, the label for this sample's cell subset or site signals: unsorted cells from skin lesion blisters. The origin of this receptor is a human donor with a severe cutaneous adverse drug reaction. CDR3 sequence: CASATHLNTEAFF.